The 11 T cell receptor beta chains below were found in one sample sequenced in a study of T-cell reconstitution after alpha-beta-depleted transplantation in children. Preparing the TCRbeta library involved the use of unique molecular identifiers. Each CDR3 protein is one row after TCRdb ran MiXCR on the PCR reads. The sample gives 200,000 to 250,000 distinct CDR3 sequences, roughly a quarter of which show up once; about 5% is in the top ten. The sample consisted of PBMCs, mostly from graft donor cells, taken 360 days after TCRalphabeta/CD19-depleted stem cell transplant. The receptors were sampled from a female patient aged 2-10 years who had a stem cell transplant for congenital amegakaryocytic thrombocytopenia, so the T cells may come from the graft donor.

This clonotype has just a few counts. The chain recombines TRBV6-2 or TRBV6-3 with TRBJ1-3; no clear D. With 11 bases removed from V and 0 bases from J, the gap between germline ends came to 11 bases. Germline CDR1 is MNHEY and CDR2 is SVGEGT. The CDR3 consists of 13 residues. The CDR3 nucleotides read TGTGCCGCCGTCGGCAACTCTGGAAACACCATATATTTT. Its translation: CAAVGNSGNTIYF.

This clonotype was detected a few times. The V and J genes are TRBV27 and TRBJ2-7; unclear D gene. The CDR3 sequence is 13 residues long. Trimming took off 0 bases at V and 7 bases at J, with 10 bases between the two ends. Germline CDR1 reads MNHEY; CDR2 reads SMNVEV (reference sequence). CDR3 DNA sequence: TGTGCCAGCAGTTTATCAGCCATCGCGGAGCAGTACTTC. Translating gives CASSLSAIAEQYF.

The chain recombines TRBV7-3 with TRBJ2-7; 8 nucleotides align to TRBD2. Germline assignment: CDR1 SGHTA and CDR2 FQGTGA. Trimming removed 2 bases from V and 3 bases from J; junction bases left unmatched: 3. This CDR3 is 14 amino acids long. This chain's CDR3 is CASSLRGGRYEQYF. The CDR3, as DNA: TGTGCCAGCAGCTTACGCGGGGGGCGCTACGAGCAGTACTTC.

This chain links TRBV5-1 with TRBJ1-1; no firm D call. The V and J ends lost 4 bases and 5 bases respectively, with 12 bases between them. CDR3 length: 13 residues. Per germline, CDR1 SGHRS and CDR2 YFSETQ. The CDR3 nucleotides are TGCGCCAGCAGCCGATTCCGAGGGACTGAAGCTTTCTTT. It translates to CASSRFRGTEAFF.

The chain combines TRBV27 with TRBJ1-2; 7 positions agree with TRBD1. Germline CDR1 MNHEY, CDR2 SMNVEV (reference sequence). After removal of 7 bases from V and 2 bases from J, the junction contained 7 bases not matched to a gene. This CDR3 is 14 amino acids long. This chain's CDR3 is CASKPTGANYGYTF. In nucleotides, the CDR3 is TGTGCCAGCAAACCCACAGGGGCAAACTATGGCTACACCTTC.

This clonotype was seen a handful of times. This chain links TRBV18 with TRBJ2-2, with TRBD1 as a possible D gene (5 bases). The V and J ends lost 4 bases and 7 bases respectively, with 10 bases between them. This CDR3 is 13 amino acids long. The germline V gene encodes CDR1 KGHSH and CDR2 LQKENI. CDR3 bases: TGTGCCAGCTCACTACAGGAACTCGGGGAGCTGTTTTTT. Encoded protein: CASSLQELGELFF.

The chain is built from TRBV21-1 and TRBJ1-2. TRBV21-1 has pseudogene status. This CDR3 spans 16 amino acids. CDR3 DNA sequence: TGTGCCAGCAGCAAAGCCCAGACGGATTATAACTATGGCTACACCTTC. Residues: CASSKAQTDYNYGYTF.

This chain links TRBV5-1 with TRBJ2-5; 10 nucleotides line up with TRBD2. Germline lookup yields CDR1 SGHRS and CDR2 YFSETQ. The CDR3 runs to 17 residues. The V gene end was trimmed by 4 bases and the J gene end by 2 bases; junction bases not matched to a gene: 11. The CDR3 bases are TGCGCCAGCAGCAGCACCAGCGGGGGGGCCTCTCAAGAGACCCAGTACTTC. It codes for CASSSTSGGASQETQYF.

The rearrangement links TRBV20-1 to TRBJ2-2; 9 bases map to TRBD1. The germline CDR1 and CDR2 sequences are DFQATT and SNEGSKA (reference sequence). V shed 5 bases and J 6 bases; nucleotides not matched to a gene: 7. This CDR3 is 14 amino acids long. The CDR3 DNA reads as TGCAGTGCTTTTCGGGACAGGGTATCCGGGGAGCTGTTTTTT. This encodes CSAFRDRVSGELFF.

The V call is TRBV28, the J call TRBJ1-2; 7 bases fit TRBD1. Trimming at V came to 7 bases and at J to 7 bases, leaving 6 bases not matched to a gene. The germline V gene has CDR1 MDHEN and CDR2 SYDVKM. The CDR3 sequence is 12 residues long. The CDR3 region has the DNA TGTGCCAGCACCAGGGGGGGCCGTGGCTACACCTTC. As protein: CASTRGGRGYTF.

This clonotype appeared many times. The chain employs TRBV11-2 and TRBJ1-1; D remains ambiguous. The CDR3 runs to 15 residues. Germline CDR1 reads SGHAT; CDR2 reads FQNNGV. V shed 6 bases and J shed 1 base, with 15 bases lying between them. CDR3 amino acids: CASRLIGRENTEAFF. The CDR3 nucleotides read TGTGCCAGCAGACTTATAGGACGGGAGAACACTGAAGCTTTCTTT. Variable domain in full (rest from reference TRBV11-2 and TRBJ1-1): EAGVAQSPRYKIIEKRQSVAFWCNPISGHATLYWYQQILGQGPKLLIQFQNNGVVDDSQLPKDRFSAERLKGVDSTLKIQPAKLEDSAVYLCASRLIGRENTEAFFGQGTRLTVV.